One sample yielded the 11 T cell receptor beta chains listed below, sequenced in a study of T cells in localized non-small cell lung cancer. The data were produced by immunoSEQ multiplex PCR, yet TCRdb's version contains in-frame clones alone and is incomplete. This table holds approximately 64,000 clones, 90% found once. The sequenced sample was peripheral blood, obtained before any cancer treatment. The receptors shown here come from a woman between 40 and 69 years old with stage I lung adenocarcinoma.

The chain is built from TRBV10-2 and TRBJ2-3; D unclear. The CDR3 spans 14 residues. CDR1 is WSHSY and CDR2 is SAAADI in the germline V gene. The V end was cut by 3 bases, the J end by 4 bases, with 11 bases between. CDR3 in DNA: TGCGCCAGCAGTGACCCTACGACATCAGATACGCAGTATTTT. This codes for CASSDPTTSDTQYF.

The rearrangement uses TRBV7-3 and TRBJ2-3; D perhaps matches TRBD1 (5 bases). Germline V lookup: CDR1 SGHTA, CDR2 FQGTGA. V lost 5 bases and J 4 bases, leaving 19 bases between the germline ends. The CDR3 is 16 residues long. The CDR3 nucleotides read TGTGCCAGCAGCCTACAGGCGCCCCGAACCTCAGATACGCAGTATTTT. Protein product: CASSLQAPRTSDTQYF.

The V and J genes are TRBV7-2 and TRBJ2-7, with 9 bases matching TRBD1. Germline-derived CDR1 and CDR2 are SGHTA and FQGNSA. The CDR3 runs 16 residues. Trimming at V came to 1 base and at J to 4 bases, leaving 8 bases not matched to a gene. CDR3 DNA: TGTGCCAGCAGCTTAGGCTTCGGACAGGGGATATACGAGCAGTACTTC. It is translated as CASSLGFGQGIYEQYF.

The chain uses TRBV7-2 and TRBJ1-5; 7 positions match TRBD1. Germline loops: CDR1 SGHTA, CDR2 FQGNSA. The CDR3 has 13 amino acids. V lost 5 bases and J lost 5; bases outside the gene matches: 3. CDR3 coding DNA: TGTGCCAGCAGCACCCAGGGGGATCAGCCCCAGCATTTT. Translating gives CASSTQGDQPQHF.

The rearrangement joins TRBV5-1 to TRBJ2-5; TRBD2 might be the D (5 bases). This CDR3 contains 13 residues. Trimming removed 8 bases from V and 4 bases from J, with 15 bases in between. The germline CDR1 and CDR2 sequences are SGHRS and YFSETQ. CDR3 DNA: TGCGCCAGTTGGGATGGACTGGGAGAGACCCAGTACTTC. As protein: CASWDGLGETQYF.

The genes are TRBV4-3 and TRBJ1-3; the D is unclear. Germline values: CDR1 LGHNA, CDR2 YSLEER. Deletions cut 0 bases from V and 0 bases from J, with 12 bases between. This CDR3 spans 17 amino acids. The CDR3 spells CASSQDFRSGSGNTIYF. The CDR3 DNA is TGCGCCAGCAGCCAAGATTTTCGAAGTGGCTCTGGAAACACCATATATTTT.

The chain links TRBV2 to TRBJ2-7; TRBD2 aligns across 10 bases. The CDR3 has 15 residues. CDR1 and CDR2 (germline): SNHLY, FYNNEI. After removal of 5 bases from V and 7 bases from J, the junction contained 11 bases not matched to a gene. The CDR3 coding sequence is TGTGCCAGCAGTAAAAGAAGCGGGAGGGCCGAAGAGCAGTACTTC. Its translation is CASSKRSGRAEEQYF.

The rearrangement uses TRBV14 and TRBJ2-3; D is uncertain. V lost 4 bases and J 6 bases, leaving 11 bases between the germline ends. Germline lookup yields CDR1 SGHDN and CDR2 FVKESK. CDR3 length: 13 residues. The CDR3 DNA sequence: TGTGCCAGCAGCCCGGTGGTCCTGGATACGCAGTATTTT. It is translated as CASSPVVLDTQYF. The variable domain in full, with the rest retrieved from reference TRBV14 and TRBJ2-3, is EAGVTQFPSHSVIEKGQTVTLRCDPISGHDNLYWYRRVMGKEIKFLLHFVKESKQDESGMPNNRFLAERTGGTYSTLKVQPAELEDSGVYFCASSPVVLDTQYFGPGTRLTVL.

V usage is TRBV6-1 and J usage is TRBJ2-7; D possibly corresponds to TRBD2 (6 bases). Germline CDR1 reads MNHNS; CDR2 reads SASEGT. CDR3 size: 15 residues. V shed 5 bases and J shed 2 bases, with 16 bases lying between them. CDR3 bases: TGTGCCAGCAGTCTTAGCTCCGGGACTGCCTACGAGCAGTACTTC. Translation gives CASSLSSGTAYEQYF.

The chain employs TRBV6-1 and TRBJ1-4; TRBD1 agrees at 10 bases. The V and J ends lost 4 bases and 6 bases, in that order; junction bases with no gene match: 2. The CDR3 is made up of 14 amino acids. Looked up from germline, CDR1 is MNHNS and CDR2 is SASEGT. The CDR3 sequence is CASSAGTGDEKLFF. The CDR3 DNA is TGTGCCAGCAGTGCAGGGACAGGGGATGAAAAACTGTTTTTT.

The rearrangement links TRBV19 to TRBJ1-3; the match to TRBD1 covers 8 bases. This CDR3 spans 17 amino acids. V shed 1 base and J 0 bases; nucleotides not matched to a gene: 5. Germline V gene lookup returns CDR1 LNHDA and CDR2 SQIVND (reference sequence). The CDR3 loop reads CASSIAFGTGSGNTIYF. In DNA, the CDR3 is TGTGCCAGTAGTATAGCCTTCGGGACAGGCTCTGGAAACACCATATATTTT.